These T cell receptor beta chains were read from a single sample in a study of blood T cell repertoires in COVID-19. Clones were sequenced by immunoSEQ multiplex PCR, and TCRdb holds only the in-frame ones, with some missing. The sample contains hundreds of thousands of clones, 80% to 95% of which appear only once. Sequencing input: peripheral blood. The receptors stem from a man in his fifties or sixties with COVID-19, enrolled during active disease. The CDR3 runs from the conserved cysteine through the conserved F or W. Each record gives: V gene, J gene, CDR3 protein.

V: TRBV5-6; J: TRBJ2-7; CDR3: CASSLERRTYYEQYF
V: TRBV18; J: TRBJ1-2; CDR3: CASSPDSEVYGYTF
V: TRBV28; J: TRBJ2-1; CDR3: CASSGAGQRYNEQFF
V: TRBV5-6; J: TRBJ1-2; CDR3: CASSFAGGAHF
V: TRBV28; J: TRBJ2-7; CDR3: CASSKQGQGIAEQYF
V: TRBV7-9; J: TRBJ1-6; CDR3: CASSRDSYNSPLHF
V: TRBV7-8; J: TRBJ2-3; CDR3: CASRTLGGTQYF
V: TRBV2; J: TRBJ1-5; CDR3: CASSVNRDQPQHF
V: TRBV19; J: TRBJ1-5; CDR3: CASSMGGTAEGKPQHF
V: TRBV6-4; J: TRBJ2-3; CDR3: CASREAAGPDTQYF
V: TRBV4-2; J: TRBJ2-2; CDR3: CASSQDLGQNTGELFF
V: TRBV19; J: TRBJ2-3; CDR3: CASSSDRTGGTDTQYF
V: TRBV6-6; J: TRBJ2-7; CDR3: CASRTSGTYEQYF
V: TRBV6-5; J: TRBJ1-1; CDR3: CASSYIYNTEAFF
V: TRBV18; J: TRBJ2-3; CDR3: CASSLGQSTDTQYF
V: TRBV6-5; J: TRBJ1-5; CDR3: CASRAGNQPQHF
V: TRBV28; J: TRBJ1-6; CDR3: CASSLTPGGGENSPLHF
V: TRBV5-1; J: TRBJ2-3; CDR3: CASSRDSTSTDTQYF
V: TRBV4-3; J: TRBJ2-7; CDR3: CASSQGRLAAYEQYF
V: TRBV5-1; J: TRBJ2-1; CDR3: CASSLELAASYNEQFF
V: TRBV5-1; J: TRBJ2-5; CDR3: CASSWGDRHQETQYF
V: TRBV6-5; J: TRBJ2-5; CDR3: CASSYLLAGAETQYF
V: TRBV6-5; J: TRBJ2-7; CDR3: CASSYRDRGSYEQYF
V: TRBV29-1; J: TRBJ2-1; CDR3: CSASPTSGSGNEQFF
V: TRBV19; J: TRBJ2-2; CDR3: CASSMIPGGSSGELFF
V: TRBV11-2; J: TRBJ1-1; CDR3: CASSPRRGTEAFF
V: TRBV5-8; J: TRBJ1-6; CDR3: CASSFVSYNSPLHF
V: TRBV6-1; J: TRBJ2-7; CDR3: CASSELRGYEQYF
V: TRBV4-1; J: TRBJ1-1; CDR3: CASSQLPRVRNTEAFF
V: TRBV19; J: TRBJ1-2; CDR3: CASTVGARSNYGYTF
V: TRBV11-2; J: TRBJ2-1; CDR3: CASSLTTSGAGEQFF
V: TRBV9; J: TRBJ1-6; CDR3: CASSEEQGALPNSPLHF
V: TRBV27; J: TRBJ1-2; CDR3: CASSPSTGEGRIYGYTF
V: TRBV2; J: TRBJ1-2; CDR3: CARAGMGSRSYGYTF
V: TRBV19; J: TRBJ1-2; CDR3: CASKVTGGGYGYTF
V: TRBV19; J: TRBJ1-5; CDR3: CASSDQGISNQPQHF
V: TRBV9; J: TRBJ2-3; CDR3: CASSVDFSTDTQYF
V: TRBV6-2/TRBV6-3; J: TRBJ1-1; CDR3: CASSKQGPTEAFF
V: TRBV28; J: TRBJ2-7; CDR3: CASSLGREMREQYF
V: TRBV30; J: TRBJ1-2; CDR3: CAWSVGSRANYGYTF
V: TRBV7-2; J: TRBJ2-7; CDR3: CASSLGYGTRGHGEQYF
V: TRBV28; J: TRBJ1-5; CDR3: CASSLRDRFQPQHF
V: TRBV9; J: TRBJ2-2; CDR3: CASSVDGRLNTGELFF
V: TRBV27; J: TRBJ2-3; CDR3: CASSLAGGTDTQYF
V: TRBV11-2; J: TRBJ2-1; CDR3: CASSLGLAGGNEQFF
V: TRBV5-1; J: TRBJ1-1; CDR3: CASSPQGRDTEAFF
V: TRBV7-9; J: TRBJ1-6; CDR3: CASSDGTGVLHF
V: TRBV12-3/TRBV12-4; J: TRBJ1-2; CDR3: CASSNNRGDGYTF
V: TRBV5-1; J: TRBJ1-1; CDR3: CASSLAGPNTEAFF
V: TRBV18; J: TRBJ1-2; CDR3: CASSPRSQGVTDGYTF
V: TRBV20-1; J: TRBJ1-5; CDR3: CSASPTGDNQPQHF
V: TRBV28; J: TRBJ2-5; CDR3: CASSLGASGIQTQYF
V: TRBV6-5; J: TRBJ1-2; CDR3: CASTPWGGWEGYTF
V: TRBV13; J: TRBJ2-1; CDR3: CASSLGDRGYNEQFF
V: TRBV5-1; J: TRBJ1-2; CDR3: CASSRETGPANYGYTF